This TCR beta chain was obtained from a study of T cells in Graves' hyperthyroidism and ophthalmopathy. RNA transcripts yielded amplified TCR beta CDR3 regions. In the first-round RT-PCR of the TCR CDR3, the HTBI primer set was used. Via MiXCR, TCRdb re-called the multiplex PCR reads, giving one row per CDR3 protein. The table lists roughly 380,000 distinct CDR3 sequences, around 15% of them singletons. This clonotype was picked up many times. Its target is unknown. Diagnosis of hyperthyroidism was new in patients aged 18 to 65, and its duration was under 2 months. Exclusion criteria comprised uncontrolled infection, other autoimmune disease, pregnancy or lactation. Points from the study as a whole: Model-based prediction identified ophthalmopathy a median around 6.7 months prior to its onset. In blood, most of the thyroid clonotypes expanded above 0.001 were also present.

There are 13 residues in the CDR3. Germline CDR1 reads GTSNPN; CDR2 reads SVGIG (reference sequence). Deletions cut 5 bases from V and 8 bases from J, with 15 bases between. The source is a woman aged 18-30 years with Graves' hyperthyroidism. The sequenced material came from blood. J is TRBJ1-4 and V is TRBV30; D not certain. CDR3 sequence reads: CAWQQGLEEKLFF. Here the CDR3 DNA reads TGTGCCTGGCAACAAGGGCTTGAAGAAAAACTGTTTTTT.